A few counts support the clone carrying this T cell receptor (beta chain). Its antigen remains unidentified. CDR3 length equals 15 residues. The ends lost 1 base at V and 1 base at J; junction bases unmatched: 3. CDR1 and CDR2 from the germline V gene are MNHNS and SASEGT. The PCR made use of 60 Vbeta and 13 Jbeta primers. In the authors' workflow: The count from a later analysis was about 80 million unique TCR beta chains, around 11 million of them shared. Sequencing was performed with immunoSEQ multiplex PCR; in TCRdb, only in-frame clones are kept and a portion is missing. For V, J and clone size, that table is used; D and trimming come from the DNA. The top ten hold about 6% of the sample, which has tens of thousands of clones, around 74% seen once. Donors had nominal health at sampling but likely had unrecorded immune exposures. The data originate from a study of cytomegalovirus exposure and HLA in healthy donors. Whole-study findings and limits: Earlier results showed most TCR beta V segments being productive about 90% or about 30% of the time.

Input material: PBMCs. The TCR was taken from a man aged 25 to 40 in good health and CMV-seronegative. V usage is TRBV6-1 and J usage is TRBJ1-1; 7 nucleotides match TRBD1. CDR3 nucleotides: TGTGCCAGCAGTGAAGACCGACAGGGGAACACTGAAGCTTTCTTT. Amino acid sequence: CASSEDRQGNTEAFF.